This T cell receptor beta chain comes out of a study of blood T cell repertoires in COVID-19. Measured with immunoSEQ multiplex PCR; TCRdb has only the in-frame clones, and not every one. The sample records about 280,000 clones, 89% being singletons. CDR3 size: 13 residues. The chain employs TRBV21-1 and TRBJ2-7; TRBD2, as called in the table, went unchecked against the DNA. TRBV21-1 corresponds to a pseudogene. This TCR derives from a middle-aged man with acute or convalescent COVID-19. The sample taken for sequencing was peripheral blood. Written as DNA, the CDR3 is TGTGCCAGCAGCAACGGTACGAACCACGAGCAGTACTTC. It yields the protein CASSNGTNHEQYF.